This TCR beta chain appears in the sequencing data of a study of T cell changes during pregnancy in multiple sclerosis. The data were produced by immunoSEQ multiplex PCR, yet TCRdb's version contains in-frame clones alone and is incomplete. The sample includes under 50,000 clones, almost 95% of them seen just once. The V segment lost 4 bases and the J segment 0 bases; nucleotides outside the gene matches: 8. CDR1 MGHDK and CDR2 SYGVNS come from the germline V gene. CDR3 size: 17 residues. This receptor was obtained from a female donor with multiple sclerosis, enrolled in a pregnancy study. The chain employs TRBV25-1 and TRBJ2-7, with 11 positions matching TRBD2. The sample in question was CD8+ T cells from peripheral blood mononuclear cells, obtained in the first trimester of pregnancy. CDR3 sequence (DNA): TGTGCCAGCAGTGGATTCCTAGCGGGAGGTTTCTCCTACGAGCAGTACTTC. Amino acids: CASSGFLAGGFSYEQYF.